The clone carrying this T cell receptor (beta chain) showed up just a few times. The antigen is unknown. Libraries for TCR beta were made by quantitative 5'-RACE with molecular barcodes. A single record per CDR3 protein comes from TCRdb applying MiXCR to the 5' RACE reads. The repertoire consists of 250,000 or so distinct CDR3 sequences, with more than 9% occurring once and the leading ten covering around 3%. The sample originates from a study of CD8 T cells in ankylosing spondylitis. Findings and caveats of the study: Ankylosing spondylitis blood seemed to carry a telltale TCR beta motif made of under ten highly homologous variants. Disease-linked clones were reportedly significantly enriched in matched ankylosing spondylitis synovial fluid. Reports of some motif variants in reactive arthritis synovial fluid and blood predate this one.

V was clipped by 2 bases and J by 5 bases, with 16 bases between them. Per the germline V gene, CDR1 is SGHAT and CDR2 is FQNNGV. CDR3 length: 16 residues. The receptor's source is a male donor with ankylosing spondylitis or in good health (not recorded which). V and J are TRBV11-2 and TRBJ2-1; D unresolved. Input material: blood, either unsorted or a sorted T cell fraction (not recorded which). The CDR3 DNA is TGTGCCAGCAGCTTATACAGTATATCTTCCGACAATGAGCAGTTCTTC. The encoded protein is CASSLYSISSDNEQFF.